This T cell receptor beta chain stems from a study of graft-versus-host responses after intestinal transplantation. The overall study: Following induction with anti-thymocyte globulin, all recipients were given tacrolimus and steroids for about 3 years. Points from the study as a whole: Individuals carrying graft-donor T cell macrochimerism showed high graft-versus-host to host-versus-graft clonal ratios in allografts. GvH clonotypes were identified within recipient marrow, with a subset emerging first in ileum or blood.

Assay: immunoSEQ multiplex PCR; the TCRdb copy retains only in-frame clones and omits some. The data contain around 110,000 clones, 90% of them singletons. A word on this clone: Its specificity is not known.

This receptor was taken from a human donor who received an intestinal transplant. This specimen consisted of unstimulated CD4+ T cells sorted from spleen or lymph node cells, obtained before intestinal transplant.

The CDR3 nucleotides read TGTGCCAGCCACGCTAACCCCCCCGGGGAGCTGTTTTTT. Translation: CASHANPPGELFF. J is TRBJ2-2 and V is TRBV5-4; no definite D call. With 7 bases removed from V and 6 bases from J, the gap between germline ends came to 13 bases. The CDR3 totals 13 residues. Germline V gene sequence: CDR1 SGHNT, CDR2 YYREEE (reference sequence). The full variable domain, its missing parts supplied by reference TRBV5-4 and TRBJ2-2, is ETGVTQSPTHLIKTRGQQVTLRCSSQSGHNTVSWYQQALGQGPQFIFQYYREEENGRGNFPPRFSGLQFPNYSSELNVNALELDDSALYLCASHANPPGELFFGEGSRLTVL.